The entry below describes one T cell receptor (beta chain). Its cognate antigen is unknown. The ends lost 2 bases at V and 7 bases at J; junction bases unmatched: 5. The CDR3 has 14 residues. Germline V gives CDR1 MNHEY, CDR2 SVGAGI. These data belong to a study of shared clonotypes between healthy human individuals. Study observations and caveats: Measured sharing among donors was expected to vary with sequencing depth. Across subsets, estimated richness was generally greater for naive than for memory populations.

Original data processing: From ImmunoSEQ came sequences covering only the junction and carrying no quality scores, so filtering differed. The data were produced by immunoSEQ multiplex PCR, yet TCRdb's version contains in-frame clones alone and is incomplete. V and J calls and clone size are those listed in that table; D and trimming were worked out from the DNA. Of fewer than 1.8 million clones listed, approximately 98.5% are singletons. CD4+ cell separation produced CD45RA+ naive and CD45RA-negative memory subsets. The TCR was taken from a man between 25 and 39 years old in good health. Input material: naive CD4+ T cells sorted from blood. Subset defined: CD45RA+ positively selected. The chain couples TRBV6-5 to TRBJ1-2; TRBD1 aligns across 9 bases. The CDR3 DNA reads as TGTGCCAGCAGTTACCGGGGGACAGGGACTGGCTACACCTTC. Translating it yields CASSYRGTGTGYTF.